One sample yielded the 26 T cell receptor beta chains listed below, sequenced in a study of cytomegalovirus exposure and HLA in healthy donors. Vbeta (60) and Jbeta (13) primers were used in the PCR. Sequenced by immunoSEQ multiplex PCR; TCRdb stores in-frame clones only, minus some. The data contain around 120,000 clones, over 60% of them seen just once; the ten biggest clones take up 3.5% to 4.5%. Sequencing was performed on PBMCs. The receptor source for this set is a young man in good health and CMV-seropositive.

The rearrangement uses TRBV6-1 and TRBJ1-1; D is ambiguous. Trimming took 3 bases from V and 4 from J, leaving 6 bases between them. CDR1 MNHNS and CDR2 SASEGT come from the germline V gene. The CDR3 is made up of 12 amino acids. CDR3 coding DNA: TGTGCCAGCAGTGACCAGTTCACTGAAGCTTTCTTT. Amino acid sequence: CASSDQFTEAFF.

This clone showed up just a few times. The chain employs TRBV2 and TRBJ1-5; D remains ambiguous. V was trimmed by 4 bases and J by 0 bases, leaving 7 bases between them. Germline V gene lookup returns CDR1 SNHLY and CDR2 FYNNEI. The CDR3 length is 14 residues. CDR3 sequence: CASSGLDSNQPQHF. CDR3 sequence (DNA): TGTGCCAGCAGTGGGCTCGATAGCAATCAGCCCCAGCATTTT.

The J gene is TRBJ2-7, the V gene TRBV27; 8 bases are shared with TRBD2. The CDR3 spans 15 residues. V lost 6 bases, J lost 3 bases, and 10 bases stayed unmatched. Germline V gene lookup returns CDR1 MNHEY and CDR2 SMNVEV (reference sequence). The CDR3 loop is CASRRTREGFYEQYF. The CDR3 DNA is TGTGCCAGCAGGCGGACACGGGAGGGGTTCTACGAGCAGTACTTC.

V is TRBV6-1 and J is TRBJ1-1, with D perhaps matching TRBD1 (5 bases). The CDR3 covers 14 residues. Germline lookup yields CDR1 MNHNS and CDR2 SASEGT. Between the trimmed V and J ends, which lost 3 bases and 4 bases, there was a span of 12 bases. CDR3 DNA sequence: TGTGCCAGCAGTGATGGGGGGGGTGGCACTGAAGCTTTCTTT. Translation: CASSDGGGGTEAFF.

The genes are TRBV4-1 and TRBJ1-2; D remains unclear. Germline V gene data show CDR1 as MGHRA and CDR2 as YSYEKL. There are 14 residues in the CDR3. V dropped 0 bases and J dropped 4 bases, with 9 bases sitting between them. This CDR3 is CASSQDIRLYGYTF. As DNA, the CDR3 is TGCGCCAGCAGCCAAGATATAAGACTCTATGGCTACACCTTC.

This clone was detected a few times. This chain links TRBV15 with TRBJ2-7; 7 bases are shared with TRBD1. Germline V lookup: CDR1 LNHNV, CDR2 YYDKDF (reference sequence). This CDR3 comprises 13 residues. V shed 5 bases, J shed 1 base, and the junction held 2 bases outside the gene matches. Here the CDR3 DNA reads TGTGCCACCAGCCTGGGACAGTCCTACGAGCAGTACTTC. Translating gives CATSLGQSYEQYF.

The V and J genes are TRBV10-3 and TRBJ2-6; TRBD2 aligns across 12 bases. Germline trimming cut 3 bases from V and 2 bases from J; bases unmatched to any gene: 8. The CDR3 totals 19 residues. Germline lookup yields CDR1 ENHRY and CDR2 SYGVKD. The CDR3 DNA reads TGTGCCATCAGTGACATGGTGAGACTAGCGGGGGCTGGGGCCAACGTCCTGACTTTC. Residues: CAISDMVRLAGAGANVLTF.

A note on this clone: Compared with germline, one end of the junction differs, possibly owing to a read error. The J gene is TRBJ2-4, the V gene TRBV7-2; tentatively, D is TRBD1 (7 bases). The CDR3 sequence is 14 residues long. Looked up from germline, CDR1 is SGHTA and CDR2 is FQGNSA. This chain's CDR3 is CASSFRTGGNSQYF. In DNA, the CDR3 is TGTGCCAGCAGCTTCAGGACAGGAGGGAACAGTCAGTACTTC.

In DNA, the CDR3 is TGTGCCAGCAGCGCAGGGGTGAACACTGAAGCTTTCTTT. It specifies CASSAGVNTEAFF. This chain joins TRBV14 and TRBJ1-1; weak D call: TRBD1 (6 bases). This CDR3 is 13 amino acids long. V shed 5 bases and J shed 0 bases, with 7 bases lying between them. The germline V gene encodes CDR1 SGHDN and CDR2 FVKESK.

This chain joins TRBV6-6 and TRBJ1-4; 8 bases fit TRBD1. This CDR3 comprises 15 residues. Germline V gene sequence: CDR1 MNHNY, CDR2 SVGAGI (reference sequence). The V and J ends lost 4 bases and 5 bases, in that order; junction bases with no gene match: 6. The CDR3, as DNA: TGTGCCAGCAGTTTCTTAGGGGACAGGAATGAAAAACTGTTTTTT. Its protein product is CASSFLGDRNEKLFF.

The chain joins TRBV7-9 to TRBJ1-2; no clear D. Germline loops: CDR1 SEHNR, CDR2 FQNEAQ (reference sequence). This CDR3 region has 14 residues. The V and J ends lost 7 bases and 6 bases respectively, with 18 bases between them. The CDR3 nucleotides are TGTGCCAGCACCGTCGGCCCCCGCGAGGATGGCTACACCTTC. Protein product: CASTVGPREDGYTF.

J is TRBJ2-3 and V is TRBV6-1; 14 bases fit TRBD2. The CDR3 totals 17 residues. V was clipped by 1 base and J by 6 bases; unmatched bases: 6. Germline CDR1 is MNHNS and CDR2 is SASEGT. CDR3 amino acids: CASSEGGTSGSWDTQYF. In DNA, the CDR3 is TGTGCCAGCAGTGAAGGCGGGACTAGCGGGAGTTGGGATACGCAGTATTTT.

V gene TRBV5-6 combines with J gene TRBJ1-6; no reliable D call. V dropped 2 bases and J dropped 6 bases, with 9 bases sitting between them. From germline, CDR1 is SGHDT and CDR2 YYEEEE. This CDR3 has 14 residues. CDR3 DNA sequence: TGTGCCAGCAGCTTAGTTCAGGTTAATTCACCCCTCCACTTT. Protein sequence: CASSLVQVNSPLHF.

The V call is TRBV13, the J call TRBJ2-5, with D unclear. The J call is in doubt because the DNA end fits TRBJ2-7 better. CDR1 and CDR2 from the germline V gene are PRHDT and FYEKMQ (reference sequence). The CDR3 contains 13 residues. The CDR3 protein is CASSSTFSYEQYF. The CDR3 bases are TGTGCCAGCAGCTCCACCTTCTCCTACGAGCAGTACTTC.

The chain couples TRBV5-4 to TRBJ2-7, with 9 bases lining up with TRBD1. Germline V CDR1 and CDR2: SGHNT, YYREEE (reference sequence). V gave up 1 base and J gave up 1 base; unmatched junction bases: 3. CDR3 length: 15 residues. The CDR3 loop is CASSLKTGGSYEQYF. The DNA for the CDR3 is TGTGCCAGCAGCTTGAAGACAGGGGGTTCCTACGAGCAGTACTTC.

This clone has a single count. CDR3 coding DNA: TGTGCCGTAAGCGGGGGGGCCTGGGCCAAAAACATTCAGTACTTC. Its translation is CAVSGGAWAKNIQYF. This sequence joins TRBV19 and TRBJ2-4; 10 bases line up with TRBD2. V dropped 11 bases and J dropped 1; count of bases not matched to a gene: 8. The CDR3 length is 15 residues. Germline V lookup: CDR1 LNHDA, CDR2 SQIVND (reference sequence). Full variable domain (outside the CDR3, taken from reference TRBV19 and TRBJ2-4): DGGITQSPKYLFRKEGQNVTLSCEQNLNHDAMYWYRQDPGQGLRLIYYSQIVNDFQKGDIAEGYSVSREKKESFPLTVTSAQKNPTAFYLCAVSGGAWAKNIQYFGAGTRLSVL.

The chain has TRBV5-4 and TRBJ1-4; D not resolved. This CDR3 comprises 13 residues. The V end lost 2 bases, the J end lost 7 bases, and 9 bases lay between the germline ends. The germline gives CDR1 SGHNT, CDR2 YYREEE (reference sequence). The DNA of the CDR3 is TGTGCCAGCAGCTTCGGCACAGCTGAAAAACTGTTTTTT. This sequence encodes CASSFGTAEKLFF.

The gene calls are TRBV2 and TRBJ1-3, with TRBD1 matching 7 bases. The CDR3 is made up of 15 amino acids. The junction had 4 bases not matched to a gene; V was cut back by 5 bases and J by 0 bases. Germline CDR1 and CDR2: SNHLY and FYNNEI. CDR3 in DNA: TGTGCCAGCAGTCGGGACAGACTCTCTGGAAACACCATATATTTT. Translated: CASSRDRLSGNTIYF. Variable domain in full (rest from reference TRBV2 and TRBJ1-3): EPEVTQTPSHQVTQMGQEVILRCVPISNHLYFYWYRQILGQKVEFLVSFYNNEISEKSEIFDDQFSVERPDGSNFTLKIRSTKLEDSAMYFCASSRDRLSGNTIYFGEGSWLTVV.

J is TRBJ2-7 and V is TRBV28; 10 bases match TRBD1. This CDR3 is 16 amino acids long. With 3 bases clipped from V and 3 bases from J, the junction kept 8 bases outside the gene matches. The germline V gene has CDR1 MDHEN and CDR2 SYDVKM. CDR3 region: CASSFWGTGALYEQYF. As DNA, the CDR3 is TGTGCCAGCAGTTTTTGGGGGACAGGGGCCCTCTACGAGCAGTACTTC.

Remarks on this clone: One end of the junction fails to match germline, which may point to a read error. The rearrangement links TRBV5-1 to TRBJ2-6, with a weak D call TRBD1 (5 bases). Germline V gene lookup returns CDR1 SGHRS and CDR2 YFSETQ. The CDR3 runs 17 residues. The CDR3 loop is CASSLAGSGSGANGLTF. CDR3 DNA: TGCGCCAGCAGCTTGGCCGGTAGTGGGTCTGGGGCCAACGGCCTGACTTTC.

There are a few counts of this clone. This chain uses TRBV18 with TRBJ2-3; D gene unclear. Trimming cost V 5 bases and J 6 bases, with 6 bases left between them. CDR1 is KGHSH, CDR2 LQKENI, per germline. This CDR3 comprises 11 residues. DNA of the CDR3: TGTGCCAGCTCATACGGGGATACGCAGTATTTT. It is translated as CASSYGDTQYF.

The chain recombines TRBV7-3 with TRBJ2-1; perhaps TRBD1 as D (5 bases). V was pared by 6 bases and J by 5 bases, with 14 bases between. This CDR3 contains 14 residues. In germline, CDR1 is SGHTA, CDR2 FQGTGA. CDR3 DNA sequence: TGTGCCAGCAGTCCGGTCAGGGAAGACAATGAGCAGTTCTTC. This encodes CASSPVREDNEQFF.

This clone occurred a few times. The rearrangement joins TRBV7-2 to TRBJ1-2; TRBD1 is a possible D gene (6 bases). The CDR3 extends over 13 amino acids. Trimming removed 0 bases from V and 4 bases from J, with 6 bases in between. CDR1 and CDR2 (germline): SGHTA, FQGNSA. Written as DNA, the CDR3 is TGTGCCAGCAGCTTAGCAGGGGGCTATGGCTACACCTTC. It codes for CASSLAGGYGYTF.

The CDR3 bases are TGCGCCAGCAGCTTGGTCTCTAGCGCAAACAATGAGCAGTTCTTC. This translates into CASSLVSSANNEQFF. The J gene is TRBJ2-1, the V gene TRBV5-1; weak D call: TRBD2 (6 bases). Per the germline V gene, CDR1 is SGHRS and CDR2 is YFSETQ. The CDR3 extends over 15 amino acids. V dropped 0 bases and J dropped 5 bases, with 12 bases sitting between them.

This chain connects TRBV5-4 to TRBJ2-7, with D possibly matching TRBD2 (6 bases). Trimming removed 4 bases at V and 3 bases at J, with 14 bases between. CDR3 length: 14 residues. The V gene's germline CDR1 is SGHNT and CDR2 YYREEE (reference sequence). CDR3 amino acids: CASSPRGRLYEQYF. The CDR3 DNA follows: TGTGCCAGCAGCCCCCGTGGGAGGCTCTACGAGCAGTACTTC.

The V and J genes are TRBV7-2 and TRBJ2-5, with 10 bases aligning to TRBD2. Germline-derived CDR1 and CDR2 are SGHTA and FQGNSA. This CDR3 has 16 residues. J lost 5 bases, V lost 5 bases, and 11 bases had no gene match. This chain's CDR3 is CASSRRSGGAWETQYF. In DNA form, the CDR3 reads TGTGCCAGCAGCCGCCGAAGCGGGGGGGCGTGGGAGACCCAGTACTTC.